The 26 T cell receptor beta chains reported below all come from one sample, sequenced in a study of blood T cell repertoires in COVID-19. Generated by immunoSEQ multiplex PCR, the TCRdb table keeps only in-frame clones and is missing some. The sample holds approximately 210,000 clones; about 88% are singletons and the top ten take about 5%. Sequenced material: peripheral blood. The receptor set was obtained from a woman aged 35 to 49 with acute or convalescent COVID-19.

J is TRBJ1-1 and V is TRBV5-1, with TRBD1 as a possible D gene (6 bases). Trimming cost V 1 base and J 1 base, with 11 bases left between them. The CDR3 is 15 amino acids. Germline lookup yields CDR1 SGHRS and CDR2 YFSETQ. DNA of the CDR3: TGCGCCAGCAGCTTGTCTGCGACAGGGAACACTGAAGCTTTCTTT. It translates to CASSLSATGNTEAFF.

The chain is built from TRBV6-1 and TRBJ2-3; tentative D call: TRBD2 (5 bases). The CDR3 consists of 15 residues. The V end was cut by 2 bases, the J end by 1 base, with 10 bases between. Germline loops: CDR1 MNHNS, CDR2 SASEGT. The CDR3 region is CASSERLARTDTQYF. CDR3 in DNA: TGTGCCAGCAGTGAACGGCTAGCTCGCACAGATACGCAGTATTTT.

The chain uses TRBV2 and TRBJ2-1; D may be TRBD1 (5 bases). Germline assignment: CDR1 SNHLY and CDR2 FYNNEI. CDR3 size: 13 residues. The germline V and J ends were trimmed by 6 bases and 5 bases, with 11 bases remaining between them. CDR3 amino acids: CASRPDSHNEQFF. The CDR3 region has the DNA TGTGCCAGCAGACCCGACAGTCACAATGAGCAGTTCTTC.

The chain joins TRBV2 to TRBJ2-2, with a tentative D call TRBD1 (6 bases). The germline V gene encodes CDR1 SNHLY and CDR2 FYNNEI. Deletions cut 10 bases from V and 6 bases from J, with 18 bases between. This CDR3 spans 14 amino acids. CDR3 sequence: CATRKERQAGELFF. The CDR3 DNA follows: TGTGCCACCCGAAAGGAGCGACAGGCCGGGGAGCTGTTTTTT.

The chain links TRBV24-1 to TRBJ1-3; D gene unclear. CDR3 length: 13 residues. Germline CDR1 KGHDR, CDR2 SFDVKD. The V and J ends lost 3 bases and 7 bases respectively, with 9 bases between them. CDR3 bases: TGTGCCACCAGTGATCCAGCGTCTAACACCATATATTTT. Residues: CATSDPASNTIYF.

This chain joins TRBV25-1 and TRBJ1-6; D call uncertain. This CDR3 is built from 14 residues. Germline assignment: CDR1 MGHDK and CDR2 SYGVNS. V lost 3 bases to trimming and J lost 9 bases, with 12 bases between them. The CDR3 spells CASSDQTRGSPLHF. CDR3 coding DNA: TGTGCCAGCAGTGATCAAACTCGGGGTTCACCCCTCCACTTT. The full variable domain, its missing parts supplied by reference TRBV25-1 and TRBJ1-6, is EADIYQTPRYLVIGTGKKITLECSQTMGHDKMYWYQQDPGMELHLIHYSYGVNSTEKGDLSSESTVSRIRTEHFPLTLESARPSHTSQYLCASSDQTRGSPLHFGNGTRLTVT.

The chain combines TRBV18 with TRBJ2-5; TRBD2 might be the D (5 bases). CDR1 is KGHSH and CDR2 is LQKENI in the germline V gene. The length of the CDR3 is 15 residues. Trimming left V 2 bases short and J 5 bases short, with 15 bases between. The CDR3 loop reads CASSPFRGEWETQYF. CDR3 nucleotides: TGTGCCAGCTCACCATTCCGGGGAGAATGGGAGACCCAGTACTTC.

The CDR3 DNA sequence: TGTGCCAGAAGCCGCCGGGGACAGGGGAAGGCCTACGAGCAGTACGTC. As protein: CARSRRGQGKAYEQYV. V is TRBV5-3 and J is TRBJ2-7; TRBD1 matches 10 bases. TRBV5-3 is labeled an ORF, and its function is uncertain. CDR3 length equals 16 residues. After removal of 4 bases from V and 2 bases from J, the junction contained 9 bases not matched to a gene.

This chain uses TRBV5-6 with TRBJ1-2, with a tentative D call TRBD1 (5 bases). The CDR3 spans 16 residues. Per the germline V gene, CDR1 is SGHDT and CDR2 is YYEEEE. V shed 2 bases and J shed 2 bases, with 16 bases lying between them. The CDR3 DNA follows: TGTGCCAGCAGCTTCCCTCCGGCAGGGAGGAACTATGGCTACACCTTC. Translated: CASSFPPAGRNYGYTF.

The rearrangement uses TRBV9 and TRBJ2-3; 15 bases align to TRBD2. Germline loops: CDR1 SGDLS, CDR2 YYNGEE. The CDR3 extends over 17 amino acids. V trimming: 3 bases; J trimming: 6 bases; junction bases outside the gene matches: 8. CDR3 nucleotides: TGTGCCAGCAGCGCCGGACTAGCGGGGGGGCTTACCGATACGCAGTATTTT. It encodes CASSAGLAGGLTDTQYF.

This rearrangement joins TRBV7-2 to TRBJ1-1, with D unclear. In germline, CDR1 is SGHTA, CDR2 FQGNSA. This CDR3 has 13 residues. Trimming pared 8 bases from V and 1 base from J, leaving 11 bases between. Written as DNA, the CDR3 is TGTGCCAGCGGGGTTCGGGGGAACACTGAAGCTTTCTTT. It codes for CASGVRGNTEAFF. The full variable domain, rest sourced from reference TRBV7-2 and TRBJ1-1, is GAGVSQSPSNKVTEKGKDVELRCDPISGHTALYWYRQSLGQGLEFLIYFQGNSAPDKSGLPSDRFSAERTGGSVSTLTIQRTQQEDSAVYLCASGVRGNTEAFFGQGTRLTVV.

The V and J genes are TRBV10-3 and TRBJ2-1; 7 nucleotides line up with TRBD1. V was pared by 7 bases and J by 3 bases, with 6 bases of the junction left unmatched. Germline V gives CDR1 ENHRY, CDR2 SYGVKD. The CDR3 is 14 residues long. The DNA for the CDR3 is TGTGCCATCAAATGGGACAGCAACTACAATGAGCAGTTCTTC. Residues: CAIKWDSNYNEQFF.

This rearrangement joins TRBV15 to TRBJ1-2; D is undetermined. The CDR3 runs to 13 residues. Trimming removed 1 base at V and 5 bases at J, with 8 bases between. Germline values: CDR1 LNHNV, CDR2 YYDKDF (reference sequence). This CDR3 reads CATSRGGSYGYTF. CDR3 bases: TGTGCCACCAGCAGAGGCGGCAGTTATGGCTACACCTTC.

This clone was seen a single time. J is TRBJ1-6 and V is TRBV27; maybe TRBD1 (5 bases). The germline gives CDR1 MNHEY, CDR2 SMNVEV (reference sequence). The CDR3 spans 17 residues. V shed 3 bases and J shed 4 bases, with 16 bases lying between them. The CDR3 DNA sequence: TGTGCCAGCAGTTTCCAAGTGGGGCCAGGGTATAATTCACCCCTCCACTTT. It yields the protein CASSFQVGPGYNSPLHF.

V usage is TRBV27 and J usage is TRBJ1-6; TRBD1 matches at 7 bases. Germline lookup yields CDR1 MNHEY and CDR2 SMNVEV (reference sequence). V lost 4 bases to trimming and J lost 8 bases; unmatched junction nucleotides: 8. The CDR3 totals 15 residues. CDR3 DNA sequence: TGTGCCAGCAGTTGGAGACAGGGTGGTTATTCACCCCTCCACTTT. Amino acid sequence: CASSWRQGGYSPLHF.

The chain uses TRBV24-1 and TRBJ2-2; tentatively, D is TRBD2 (6 bases). The CDR3 extends over 14 amino acids. Trimming took 8 bases from V and 0 from J, leaving 9 bases between them. Looked up from germline, CDR1 is KGHDR and CDR2 is SFDVKD. The CDR3 DNA reads as TGTGCCACCACCGGGACTTCGAACACCGGGGAGCTGTTTTTT. It codes for CATTGTSNTGELFF.

The chain joins TRBV3-1 (or the pseudogene TRBV3-2) to TRBJ2-5; 7 bases agree with TRBD1. The CDR3 runs 15 residues. Germline trimming cut 1 base from V and 1 base from J; bases unmatched to any gene: 3. Germline CDR1 and CDR2: LGHDT and YNNKEL (reference sequence). The CDR3 sequence: CASSQVTGPQETQYF. CDR3 in DNA: TGTGCCAGCAGCCAAGTGACAGGGCCCCAAGAGACCCAGTACTTC.

The chain uses TRBV4-1 and TRBJ1-5, with D possibly matching TRBD1 (5 bases). This CDR3 is built from 15 residues. Germline V gives CDR1 MGHRA, CDR2 YSYEKL. Trimming took off 2 bases at V and 4 bases at J, with 12 bases between the two ends. In DNA form, the CDR3 reads TGCGCCAGCAGCCAAACAGGAATCAGGAATCAGCCCCAGCATTTT. Protein product: CASSQTGIRNQPQHF.

The chain is built from TRBV12-3 or TRBV12-4 and TRBJ1-2, with TRBD1 identical over 7 bases. There are 13 residues in the CDR3. After removal of 5 bases from V and 8 bases from J, the junction contained 8 bases not matched to a gene. CDR3 in amino acids: CASSPRQGEGYTF. Here the CDR3 DNA reads TGTGCCAGCAGTCCTAGACAGGGTGAGGGCTACACCTTC.

This clone showed up just once. The V gene is TRBV5-6, the J gene TRBJ1-2, with a possible D match to TRBD1 (6 bases). The germline CDR1 and CDR2 sequences are SGHDT and YYEEEE. The CDR3 sequence is 14 residues long. Trimming took 2 bases from V and 7 from J, leaving 15 bases between them. CDR3 region: CASSLSQGDAGYTF. CDR3 coding DNA: TGTGCCAGCAGCTTATCACAGGGTGACGCTGGCTACACCTTC. The whole variable domain, remainder taken from reference TRBV5-6 and TRBJ1-2, is DAGVTQSPTHLIKTRGQQVTLRCSPKSGHDTVSWYQQALGQGPQFIFQYYEEEERQRGNFPDRFSGHQFPNYSSELNVNALLLGDSALYLCASSLSQGDAGYTFGSGTRLTVV.

As DNA, the CDR3 is TGCGCCAGCAGCTTGGCCCCAACTTCCAGACTAGCGGGGGGGCGACCAGCAGAGACCCAGTACTTC. Its translation: CASSLAPTSRLAGGRPAETQYF. The genes are TRBV5-1 and TRBJ2-5; TRBD2 matches at 14 bases. Germline V CDR1 and CDR2: SGHRS, YFSETQ. CDR3 size: 22 residues. The V segment lost 0 bases and the J segment 4 bases; nucleotides outside the gene matches: 20.

The chain links TRBV18 to TRBJ2-6; perhaps TRBD1 as D (5 bases). Trimming pared 5 bases from V and 0 bases from J, leaving 17 bases between. The CDR3 has 18 residues. CDR1 is KGHSH and CDR2 is LQKENI in the germline V gene. CDR3 amino acids: CASSSQGSVASGANVLTF. The CDR3 DNA sequence: TGTGCCAGCTCATCTCAGGGTAGTGTAGCCTCTGGGGCCAACGTCCTGACTTTC. Together with reference TRBV18 and TRBJ2-6, the CDR3 gives the full variable domain: NAGVMQNPRHLVRRRGQEARLRCSPMKGHSHVYWYRQLPEEGLKFMVYLQKENIIDESGMPKERFSAEFPKEGPSILRIQQVVRGDSAAYFCASSSQGSVASGANVLTFGAGSRLTVL.

V gene TRBV30 combines with J gene TRBJ1-4; a weak D match, TRBD1 (5 bases). Germline V gene data show CDR1 as GTSNPN and CDR2 as SVGIG (reference sequence). The germline V and J ends were trimmed by 2 bases and 8 bases, with 15 bases remaining between them. The CDR3 length is 14 residues. The CDR3 protein is CAWSPGTLREKLFF. CDR3 coding DNA: TGTGCCTGGAGTCCCGGGACTCTAAGAGAAAAACTGTTTTTT.

The chain is built from TRBV6-6 and TRBJ2-5; D is unresolved. Germline CDR1 is MNHNY and CDR2 is SVGAGI (reference sequence). The CDR3 has 12 residues. Between the trimmed V and J ends, which lost 8 bases and 0 bases, there was a span of 7 bases. This chain's CDR3 is CASFDYQETQYF. In DNA, the CDR3 is TGTGCCAGCTTTGACTACCAAGAGACCCAGTACTTC.

V is TRBV5-1 and J is TRBJ1-2; 10 nucleotides agree with TRBD1. This CDR3 is built from 14 residues. Germline-derived CDR1 and CDR2 are SGHRS and YFSETQ. Trimming cost V 4 bases and J 7 bases; bases outside gene matches: 7. The DNA of the CDR3 is TGCGCCAGCAGCGCTAGACAGGGGGCGACTGGCTACACCTTC. It is translated as CASSARQGATGYTF.

The genes are TRBV5-1 and TRBJ1-1; D gene ambiguous. V lost 0 bases to trimming and J lost 0 bases, with 6 bases between them. This CDR3 is built from 14 residues. CDR1 is SGHRS and CDR2 is YFSETQ in the germline V gene. The CDR3 DNA follows: TGCGCCAGCAGCTTGGAAGACTTGAACACTGAAGCTTTCTTT. It yields the protein CASSLEDLNTEAFF.